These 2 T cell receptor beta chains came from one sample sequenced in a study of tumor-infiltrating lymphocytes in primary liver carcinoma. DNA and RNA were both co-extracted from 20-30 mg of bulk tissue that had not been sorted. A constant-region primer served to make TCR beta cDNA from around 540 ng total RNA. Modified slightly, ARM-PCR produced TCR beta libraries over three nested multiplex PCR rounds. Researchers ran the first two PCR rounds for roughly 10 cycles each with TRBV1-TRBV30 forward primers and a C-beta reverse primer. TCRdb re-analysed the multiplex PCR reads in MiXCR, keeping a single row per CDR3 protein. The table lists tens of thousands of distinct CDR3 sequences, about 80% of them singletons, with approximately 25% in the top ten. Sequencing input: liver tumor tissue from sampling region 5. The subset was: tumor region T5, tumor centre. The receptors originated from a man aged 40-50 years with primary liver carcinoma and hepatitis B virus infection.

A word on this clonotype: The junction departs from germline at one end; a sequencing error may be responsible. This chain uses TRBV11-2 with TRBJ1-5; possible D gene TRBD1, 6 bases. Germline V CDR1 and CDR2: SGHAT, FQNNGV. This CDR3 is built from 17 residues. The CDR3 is CASSLVGITGSNQPHHF. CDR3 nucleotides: TGTGCCAGCAGCTTAGTAGGGATAACAGGGAGTAATCAGCCCCATCATTTT.

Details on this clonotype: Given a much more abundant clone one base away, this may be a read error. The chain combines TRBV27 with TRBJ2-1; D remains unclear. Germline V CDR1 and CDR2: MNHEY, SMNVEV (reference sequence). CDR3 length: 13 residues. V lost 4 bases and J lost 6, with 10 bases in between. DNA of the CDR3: TGTGCCAGCAGTTCGAAGACGGGCAATGAGCAGTTCTTC. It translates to CASSSKTGNEQFF.